The source of this T cell receptor (beta chain) is a study of blood T cell repertoires in COVID-19. As for the study in general: Samples representing acute and convalescent COVID-19 were sourced from the United States, Italy and Spain.

Per the authors' pipeline: Reference gene primer amplification gave nucleated cell count estimates. Sequencing used immunoSEQ multiplex PCR; TCRdb keeps in-frame clones, though not all of them. The V and J calls and clone size are taken from that table; D and trimming were inferred from the DNA. The sample lists roughly 150,000 clones; about four fifths were seen once. Germline V gene lookup returns CDR1 LNHDA and CDR2 SQIVND (reference sequence). The CDR3 loop spans 16 amino acids. Trimming took off 5 bases at V and 0 bases at J, with 14 bases between the two ends. The chain joins TRBV19 to TRBJ1-3; possible D gene TRBD1, 6 bases. Sequenced input: peripheral blood. The source is a woman older than 75 with acute or convalescent COVID-19. The DNA of the CDR3 is TGTGCCAGTAGTCGTGGGGACACCTACTCTGGAAACACCATATATTTT. Its translation is CASSRGDTYSGNTIYF.